This T cell receptor beta chain emerged from a study of cytotoxic CD8 clonotypes in ibrutinib-treated CLL. The V segment lost 1 base and the J segment 10 bases; nucleotides outside the gene matches: 7. The CDR3 totals 14 residues. Per the germline V gene, CDR1 is SGHTA and CDR2 is FQGTGA. Regarding the study as a whole: Clonality at baseline surpassed age-matched healthy donors and tracked circulating CD8+ T-cell counts.

Profiled with immunoSEQ multiplex PCR; TCRdb holds only in-frame clones, not every one. The table records about 140,000 clones, around 84% of them present only once. This clone was recorded at least ten times. Its antigen remains unidentified. This chain connects TRBV7-3 to TRBJ2-1; the match to TRBD1 covers 7 bases. This TCR was sampled from a human donor with chronic lymphocytic leukemia. The material sequenced was PBMCs, taken after 36 months of ibrutinib treatment. The CDR3 coding sequence is TGTGCCAGCAGCTTAATGGAGACAGGGACCGAGCAGTTCTTC. Its protein is CASSLMETGTEQFF.